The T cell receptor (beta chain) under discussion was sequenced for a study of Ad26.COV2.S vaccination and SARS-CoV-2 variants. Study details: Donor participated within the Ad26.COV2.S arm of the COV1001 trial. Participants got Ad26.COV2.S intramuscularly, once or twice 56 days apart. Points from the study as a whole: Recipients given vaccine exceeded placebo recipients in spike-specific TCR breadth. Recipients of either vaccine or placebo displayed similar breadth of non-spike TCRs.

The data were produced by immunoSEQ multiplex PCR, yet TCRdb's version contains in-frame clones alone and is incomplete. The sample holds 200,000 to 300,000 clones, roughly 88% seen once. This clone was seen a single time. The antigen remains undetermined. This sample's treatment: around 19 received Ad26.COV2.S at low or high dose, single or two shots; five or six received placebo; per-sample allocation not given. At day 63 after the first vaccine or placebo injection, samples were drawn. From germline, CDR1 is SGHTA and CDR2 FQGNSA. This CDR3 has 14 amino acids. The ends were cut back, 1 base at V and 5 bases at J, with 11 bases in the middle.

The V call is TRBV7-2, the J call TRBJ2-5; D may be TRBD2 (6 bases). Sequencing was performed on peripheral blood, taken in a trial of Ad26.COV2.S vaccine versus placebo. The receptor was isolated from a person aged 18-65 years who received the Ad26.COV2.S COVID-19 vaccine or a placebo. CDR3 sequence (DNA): TGTGCCAGCAGCTTAGACTCGGGGAGGGAGACCCAGTACTTC. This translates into CASSLDSGRETQYF.